One sample yielded the 10 T cell receptor beta chains listed below, sequenced in a study of blood T cell repertoires in COVID-19 (dated by TCRdb to between 2020 and 2021). The library was made by the immunoSEQ multiplex PCR assay. TCRdb holds this immuneACCESS table with in-frame rearrangements only. Some clones are missing; in checked studies, unresolved V genes explain under half, and the rest has no known cause. The sample has roughly 68,000 clones on record, approximately 92% of them singletons. 4.5% to 5% of the sample is in the top ten clones. Sequences were obtained from peripheral blood. The receptors were gathered from a woman between 45 and 65 years old with active COVID-19.

V and J are TRBV5-8 and TRBJ1-1, with 9 bases that match TRBD1. The CDR3 has 16 amino acids. With V trimmed by 1 base and J by 0 bases, 4 bases remained unmatched. CDR1 and CDR2 (germline): SGHTS, YDEGEE. The DNA of the CDR3 is TGTGCCAGCAGCTTGCTGGGACAGGGCCTGAACACTGAAGCTTTCTTT. Protein product: CASSLLGQGLNTEAFF.

The chain links TRBV2 to TRBJ2-5, with a possible D match to TRBD1 (5 bases). V lost 4 bases and J 1 base, leaving 7 bases between the germline ends. The CDR3 loop spans 13 amino acids. Per germline, CDR1 SNHLY and CDR2 FYNNEI. This CDR3 reads CASSGGIQETQYF. CDR3 nucleotide sequence: TGTGCCAGCAGTGGGGGCATCCAAGAGACCCAGTACTTC.

V and J are TRBV28 and TRBJ1-2; TRBD1 agrees at 7 bases. Germline trimming cut 2 bases from V and 2 bases from J; bases unmatched to any gene: 5. This CDR3 spans 15 amino acids. CDR1 and CDR2 (germline): MDHEN, SYDVKM. The CDR3 is CASSLVSGQNYGYTF. The CDR3 nucleotides are TGTGCCAGCAGTTTAGTATCGGGACAGAACTATGGCTACACCTTC.

V and J are TRBV28 and TRBJ1-2; possible D gene TRBD1, 6 bases. Germline loops: CDR1 MDHEN, CDR2 SYDVKM. V was cut by 6 bases and J by 8 bases, with 13 bases left in between. CDR3 length equals 12 residues. In DNA form, the CDR3 reads TGTGCCAGCAGCCGGACAGTAAGCGGCTACACCTTC. Its translation is CASSRTVSGYTF.

V and J are TRBV6-2 or TRBV6-3 and TRBJ2-2; 10 positions agree with TRBD2. V gave up 0 bases and J gave up 3 bases; unmatched junction bases: 4. The CDR3 is 17 residues long. Per the germline V gene, CDR1 is MNHEY and CDR2 is SVGEGT. The CDR3 spells CASSYSILAGDTGELFF. The CDR3 DNA follows: TGTGCCAGCAGTTACTCTATCCTAGCGGGAGACACCGGGGAGCTGTTTTTT.

The rearrangement uses TRBV5-1 and TRBJ2-2; 7 bases map to TRBD2. The CDR3 is 15 residues long. With 6 bases clipped from V and 4 bases from J, the junction kept 9 bases outside the gene matches. Germline assignment: CDR1 SGHRS and CDR2 YFSETQ. The DNA for the CDR3 is TGCGCCAGCAAAAGGGCGGGAGACCTCACCGGGGAGCTGTTTTTT. Translating gives CASKRAGDLTGELFF. The full variable domain, rest sourced from reference TRBV5-1 and TRBJ2-2, is KAGVTQTPRYLIKTRGQQVTLSCSPISGHRSVSWYQQTPGQGLQFLFEYFSETQRNKGNFPGRFSGRQFSNSRSEMNVSTLELGDSALYLCASKRAGDLTGELFFGEGSRLTVL.

The chain joins TRBV30 to TRBJ2-7; 7 bases agree with TRBD2. The CDR3 sequence is 14 residues long. The V and J ends lost 3 bases and 3 bases, in that order; junction bases with no gene match: 8. From germline, CDR1 is GTSNPN and CDR2 SVGIG (reference sequence). The CDR3 loop reads CAWRNLADIYEQYF. CDR3 nucleotides: TGTGCCTGGAGAAACCTAGCGGATATCTACGAGCAGTACTTC.

The chain couples TRBV19 to TRBJ1-2; 11 bases agree with TRBD1. V shed 6 bases and J 5 bases; nucleotides not matched to a gene: 8. This CDR3 spans 15 amino acids. Germline V gene data show CDR1 as LNHDA and CDR2 as SQIVND (reference sequence). CDR3 sequence reads: CASSPPGQGGYGYTF. CDR3 bases: TGTGCCAGTAGCCCCCCGGGACAGGGGGGATATGGCTACACCTTC.

This clone was detected only a few times. V is TRBV5-6 and J is TRBJ2-2; 13 bases map to TRBD2. The CDR3 spans 15 residues. V dropped 4 bases and J dropped 6; count of bases not matched to a gene: 3. Per the germline V gene, CDR1 is SGHDT and CDR2 is YYEEEE. The DNA for the CDR3 is TGTGCCAGCAGCCAAGGACTAGCGGGAGCCGGGGAGCTGTTTTTT. Protein: CASSQGLAGAGELFF.

The chain carries TRBV12-3 or TRBV12-4 and TRBJ1-1; TRBD1 agrees at 8 bases. CDR3 length equals 13 residues. V lost 5 bases, J lost 7 bases, and 6 bases stayed unmatched. The CDR3 nucleotides read TGTGCCAGCAGTCACGGACAGGGAAGTGAAGCTTTCTTT. Its protein is CASSHGQGSEAFF.